The sequence of this T cell receptor (beta chain) was determined in a study of T cells after yellow fever vaccination. The CDR3 has 13 amino acids. Trimming removed 5 bases from V and 7 bases from J, with 14 bases in between. Germline loops: CDR1 SGHTA, CDR2 FQGTGA. Template-switching 5'RACE yielded the TCR cDNA; a universal primer site and UMIs were added in the process. A single record per CDR3 protein comes from TCRdb applying MiXCR to the 5' RACE reads. The table includes over 300,000 distinct CDR3 sequences, about 4% detected once. This clonotype was seen a handful of times. The antigen is not known. Study-level results: Most primary-vaccination clones reappeared after the booster (about 97% CD4, 75% to 90% CD8).

The rearrangement uses TRBV7-3 and TRBJ2-5; D is ambiguous. The TCR comes from a man between 18 and 29 years old who received the YFV17D yellow fever vaccine. The sample here was PBMCs, taken 5 days after the yellow fever booster vaccination. The CDR3 bases are TGTGCCAGCAGCGCCGATACCCTGGGGACCCAGTACTTC. This gives the protein CASSADTLGTQYF.